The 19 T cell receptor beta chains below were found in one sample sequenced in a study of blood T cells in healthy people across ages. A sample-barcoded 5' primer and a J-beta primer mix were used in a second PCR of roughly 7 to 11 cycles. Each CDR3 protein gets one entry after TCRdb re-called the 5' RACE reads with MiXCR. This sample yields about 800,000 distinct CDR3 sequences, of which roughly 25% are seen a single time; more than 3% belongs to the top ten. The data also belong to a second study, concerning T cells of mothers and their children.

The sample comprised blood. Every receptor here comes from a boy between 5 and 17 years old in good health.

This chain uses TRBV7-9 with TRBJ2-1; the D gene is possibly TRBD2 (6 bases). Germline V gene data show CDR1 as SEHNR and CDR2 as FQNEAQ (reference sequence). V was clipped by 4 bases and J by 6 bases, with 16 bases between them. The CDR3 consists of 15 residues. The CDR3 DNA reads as TGTGCCAGCAGCTCTATAGCGGCAAATCTCAATGAGCAGTTCTTC. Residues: CASSSIAANLNEQFF.

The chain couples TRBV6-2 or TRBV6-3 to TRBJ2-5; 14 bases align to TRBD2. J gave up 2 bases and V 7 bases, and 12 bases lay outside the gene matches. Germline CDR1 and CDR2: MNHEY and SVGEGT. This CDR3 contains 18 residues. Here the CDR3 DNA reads TGTGCCAGCAATTATCGGACTAGCGGGGGGTTATTTCAAGAGACCCAGTACTTC. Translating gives CASNYRTSGGLFQETQYF.

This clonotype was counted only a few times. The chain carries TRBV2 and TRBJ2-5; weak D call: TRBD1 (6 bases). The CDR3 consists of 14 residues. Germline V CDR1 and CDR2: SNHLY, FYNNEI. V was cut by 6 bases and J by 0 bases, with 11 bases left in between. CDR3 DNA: TGTGCCAGCAGAAGACAGGCAAACCAAGAGACCCAGTACTTC. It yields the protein CASRRQANQETQYF.

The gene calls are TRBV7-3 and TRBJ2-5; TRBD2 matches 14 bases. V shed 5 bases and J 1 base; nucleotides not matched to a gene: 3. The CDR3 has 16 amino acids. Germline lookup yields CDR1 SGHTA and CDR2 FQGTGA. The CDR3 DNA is TGTGCCAGCAGCAAAGGGACTAGCGGGAGCCAAGAGACCCAGTACTTC. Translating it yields CASSKGTSGSQETQYF.

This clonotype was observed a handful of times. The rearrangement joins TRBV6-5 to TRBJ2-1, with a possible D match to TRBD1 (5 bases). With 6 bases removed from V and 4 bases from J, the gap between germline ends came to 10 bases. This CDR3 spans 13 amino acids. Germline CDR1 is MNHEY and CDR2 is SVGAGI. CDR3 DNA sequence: TGTGCCAGCAGCCGACGACAGTACAATGAGCAGTTCTTC. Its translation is CASSRRQYNEQFF.

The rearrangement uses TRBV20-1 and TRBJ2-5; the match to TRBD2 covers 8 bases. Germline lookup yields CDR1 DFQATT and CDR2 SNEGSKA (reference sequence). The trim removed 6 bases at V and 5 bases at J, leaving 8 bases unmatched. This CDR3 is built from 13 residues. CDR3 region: CSAQSGSGETQYF. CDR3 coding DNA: TGCAGTGCCCAGAGCGGGAGCGGGGAGACCCAGTACTTC.

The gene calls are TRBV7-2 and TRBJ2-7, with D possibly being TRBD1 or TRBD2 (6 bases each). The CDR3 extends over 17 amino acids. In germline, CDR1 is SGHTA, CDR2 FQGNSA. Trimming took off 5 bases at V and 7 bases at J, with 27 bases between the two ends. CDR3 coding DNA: TGTGCCAGCAGCCTCCCCCTTCTCCGGGGGCGAACGCAGGAGCAGTACTTC. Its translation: CASSLPLLRGRTQEQYF.

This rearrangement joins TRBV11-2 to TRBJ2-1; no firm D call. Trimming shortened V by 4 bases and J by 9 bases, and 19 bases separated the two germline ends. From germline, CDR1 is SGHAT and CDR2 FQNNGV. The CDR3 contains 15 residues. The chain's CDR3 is CASSSPELGVGEQFF. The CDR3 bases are TGTGCCAGCAGCTCCCCAGAATTGGGCGTAGGTGAGCAGTTCTTC.

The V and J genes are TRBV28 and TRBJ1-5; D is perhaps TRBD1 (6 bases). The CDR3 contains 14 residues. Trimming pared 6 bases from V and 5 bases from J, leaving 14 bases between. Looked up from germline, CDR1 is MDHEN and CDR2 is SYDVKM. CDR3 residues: CASSSDRYHQPQHF. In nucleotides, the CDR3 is TGTGCCAGCAGCTCCGACAGGTACCATCAGCCCCAGCATTTT.

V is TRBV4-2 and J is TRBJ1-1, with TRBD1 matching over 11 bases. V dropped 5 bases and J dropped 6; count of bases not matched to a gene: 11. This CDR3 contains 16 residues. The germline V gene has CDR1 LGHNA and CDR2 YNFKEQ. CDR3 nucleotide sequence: TGTGCCAGCAGCGGCTCTACAGGGACAGGGGGTGCTGAAGCTTTCTTT. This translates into CASSGSTGTGGAEAFF.

CDR3 residues: CASSFTRGDYGYTF. CDR3 nucleotide sequence: TGCGCCAGCAGCTTCACCAGGGGGGACTATGGCTACACCTTC. This chain uses TRBV5-1 with TRBJ1-2; 7 nucleotides match TRBD1. This CDR3 contains 14 residues. Germline V CDR1 and CDR2: SGHRS, YFSETQ. V lost 2 bases, J lost 3 bases, and 4 bases stayed unmatched.

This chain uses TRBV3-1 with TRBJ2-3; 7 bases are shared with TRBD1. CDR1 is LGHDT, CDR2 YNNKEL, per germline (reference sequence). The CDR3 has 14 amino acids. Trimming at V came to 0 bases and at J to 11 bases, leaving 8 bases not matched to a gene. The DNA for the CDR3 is TGTGCCAGCAGCCAAGATCTCACAGGGGCGTGGCAGTATTTT. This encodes CASSQDLTGAWQYF.

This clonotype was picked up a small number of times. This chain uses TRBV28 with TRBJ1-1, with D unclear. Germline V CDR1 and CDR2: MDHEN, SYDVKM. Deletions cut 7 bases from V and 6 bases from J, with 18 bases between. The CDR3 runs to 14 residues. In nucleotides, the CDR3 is TGTGCCAGCAACCCGATAGGCCCCCAGCCTGAAGCTTTCTTT. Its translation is CASNPIGPQPEAFF.

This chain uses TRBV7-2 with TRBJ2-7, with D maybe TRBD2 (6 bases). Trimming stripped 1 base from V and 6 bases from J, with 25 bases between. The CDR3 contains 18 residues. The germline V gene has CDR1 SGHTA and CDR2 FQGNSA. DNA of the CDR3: TGTGCCAGCAGCTTAGTGGTGTCCGGGACTGCAAGACTCGGCGAGCAGTACTTC. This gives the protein CASSLVVSGTARLGEQYF.

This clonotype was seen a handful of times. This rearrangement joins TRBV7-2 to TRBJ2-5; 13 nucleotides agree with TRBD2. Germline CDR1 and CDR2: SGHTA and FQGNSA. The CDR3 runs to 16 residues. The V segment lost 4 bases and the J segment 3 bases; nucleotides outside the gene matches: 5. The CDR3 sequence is CASSSGGLAGEETQYF. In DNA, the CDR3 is TGTGCCAGCAGCTCAGGCGGACTAGCGGGGGAAGAGACCCAGTACTTC. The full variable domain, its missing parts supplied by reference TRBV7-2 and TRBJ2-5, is GAGVSQSPSNKVTEKGKDVELRCDPISGHTALYWYRQSLGQGLEFLIYFQGNSAPDKSGLPSDRFSAERTGGSVSTLTIQRTQQEDSAVYLCASSSGGLAGEETQYFGPGTRLLVL.

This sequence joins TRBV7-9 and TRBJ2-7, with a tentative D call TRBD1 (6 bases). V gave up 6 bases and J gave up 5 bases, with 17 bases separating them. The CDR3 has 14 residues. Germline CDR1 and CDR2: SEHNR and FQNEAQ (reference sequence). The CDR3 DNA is TGTGCCAGCAGTTCGGGTACAGGGCACCACGAGCAGTACTTC. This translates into CASSSGTGHHEQYF.

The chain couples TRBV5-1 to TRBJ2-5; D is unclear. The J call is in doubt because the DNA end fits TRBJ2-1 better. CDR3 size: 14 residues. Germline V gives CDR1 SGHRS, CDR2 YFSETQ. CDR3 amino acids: CASRPLNGRNEQFF. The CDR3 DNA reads TGCGCCAGCAGACCCTTAAACGGGCGCAATGAGCAGTTCTTC.

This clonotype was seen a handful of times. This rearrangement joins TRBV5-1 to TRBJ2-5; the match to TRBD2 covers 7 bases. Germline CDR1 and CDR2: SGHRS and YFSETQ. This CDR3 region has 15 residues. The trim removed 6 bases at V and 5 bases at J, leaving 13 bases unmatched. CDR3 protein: CASTKGGSGTETQYF. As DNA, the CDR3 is TGCGCCAGCACAAAAGGAGGGAGCGGGACCGAGACCCAGTACTTC. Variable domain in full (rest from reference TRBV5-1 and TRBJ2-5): KAGVTQTPRYLIKTRGQQVTLSCSPISGHRSVSWYQQTPGQGLQFLFEYFSETQRNKGNFPGRFSGRQFSNSRSEMNVSTLELGDSALYLCASTKGGSGTETQYFGPGTRLLVL.

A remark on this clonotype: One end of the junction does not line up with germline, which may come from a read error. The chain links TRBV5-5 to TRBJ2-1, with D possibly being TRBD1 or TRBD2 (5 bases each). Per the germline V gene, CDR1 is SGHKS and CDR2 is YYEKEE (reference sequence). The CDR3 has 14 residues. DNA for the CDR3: TGTGCCAGCAGGCCAGGGAGCGTCTACAATGAGCATTTCTTC. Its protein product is CASRPGSVYNEHFF.